This T cell receptor (beta chain) was captured in a study of CD8 T cells in ankylosing spondylitis. Overall study results and limits: Past research had described some motif variants in reactive arthritis synovial fluid and blood. What seemed typical of ankylosing spondylitis blood was a TCR beta motif built from about eight highly homologous variants. Disease-linked clones reportedly showed significant enrichment in matched ankylosing spondylitis synovial fluid.

The TCR beta libraries were generated through quantitative 5'-RACE incorporating molecular barcodes. TCRdb reanalysed the 5' RACE reads using MiXCR and keeps one entry per CDR3 protein. The sample holds approximately 220,000 distinct CDR3 sequences, approximately 24% seen once. The CDR3 totals 14 residues. The germline V gene has CDR1 MNHEY and CDR2 SVGEGT. V was clipped by 5 bases and J by 4 bases, with 14 bases between them. This clonotype was seen a handful of times. Antigen specificity is unknown. The specimen was blood, either unsorted or a sorted T cell fraction (not recorded which). The J gene is TRBJ1-2, the V gene TRBV6-2 or TRBV6-3; D gene uncertain. The origin of this receptor is a male donor with ankylosing spondylitis or in good health (not recorded which). The CDR3 DNA reads TGTGCCAGCAGTACCAACGGGGAACTCTATGGCTACACCTTC. Protein product: CASSTNGELYGYTF.